The 10 T cell receptor beta chains reported below all come from one sample, sequenced in a study of cytomegalovirus exposure and HLA in healthy donors. Primers: 60 Vbeta forward and 13 Jbeta reverse. Method: immunoSEQ multiplex PCR; TCRdb's copy keeps in-frame clones and lacks some. The sample consists of about 130,000 clones, about 74% of them appearing once. Sequencing was carried out using PBMCs. The receptor set was obtained from a woman in her forties or fifties in good health and CMV-seropositive.

As regards this clone: Other DNA sequences within the sample encode an identical CDR3. The chain is built from TRBV30 and TRBJ1-3; D perhaps matches TRBD1 (5 bases). Per the germline V gene, CDR1 is GTSNPN and CDR2 is SVGIG (reference sequence). This CDR3 contains 14 residues. V was cut by 0 bases and J by 1 base, with 7 bases left in between. CDR3 bases: TGTGCCTGGAGTGTCGGGGGATCTGGAAACACCATATATTTT. Protein sequence: CAWSVGGSGNTIYF.

This clone was seen only once. A junction boundary mismatches the germline segment, possibly from a read error. V is TRBV5-6 and J is TRBJ2-5; TRBD2 might be the D (6 bases). CDR1 is SGHDT and CDR2 is YYEEEE in the germline V gene. The CDR3 length is 15 residues. The DNA of the CDR3 is TGTCCCAGCAGCGCACCAACAGGAGGGCTGGAGACCCAGTACTTC. Its protein is CPSSAPTGGLETQYF.

This sequence joins TRBV18 and TRBJ1-3; D perhaps matches TRBD1 (6 bases). Trimming pared 6 bases from V and 2 bases from J, leaving 14 bases between. The germline CDR1 and CDR2 sequences are KGHSH and LQKENI. The CDR3 runs 15 residues. This CDR3 reads CASSLQGNPGNTIYF. The CDR3 nucleotides are TGTGCCAGCTCCCTTCAGGGGAACCCTGGAAACACCATATATTTT.

This chain joins TRBV15 and TRBJ1-4, with TRBD1 as a possible D gene (5 bases). V lost 3 bases and J 7 bases, leaving 15 bases between the germline ends. Per the germline V gene, CDR1 is LNHNV and CDR2 is YYDKDF (reference sequence). The CDR3 length is 15 residues. The CDR3 reads CATSRRRGGSEKLFF. DNA for the CDR3: TGTGCCACCAGCAGGCGACGGGGGGGTAGTGAAAAACTGTTTTTT. The variable domain in full, completed from reference TRBV15 and TRBJ1-4, reads DAMVIQNPRYQVTQFGKPVTLSCSQTLNHNVMYWYQQKSSQAPKLLFHYYDKDFNNEADTPDNFQSRRPNTSFCFLDIRSPGLGDTAMYLCATSRRRGGSEKLFFGSGTQLSVL.

V is TRBV6-1 and J is TRBJ1-5; the match to TRBD1 covers 9 bases. The V segment lost 3 bases and the J segment 4 bases; nucleotides outside the gene matches: 16. This CDR3 has 19 residues. Per germline, CDR1 MNHNS and CDR2 SASEGT. The CDR3 DNA reads as TGTGCCAGCAGTGACGATAACAGGGGGCGCAACGGTGGGAATCAGCCCCAGCATTTT. Translating gives CASSDDNRGRNGGNQPQHF.

This clone was observed a handful of times. The chain couples TRBV19 to TRBJ1-2; 8 bases match TRBD1. Germline assignment: CDR1 LNHDA and CDR2 SQIVND (reference sequence). Germline trimming cut 1 base from V and 7 bases from J; bases unmatched to any gene: 8. The CDR3 sequence is 15 residues long. The CDR3 coding sequence is TGTGCCAGTAGTATAGGGGAGACAGGGGAACTTGGCTACACCTTC. Residues: CASSIGETGELGYTF.

The chain is built from TRBV10-3 and TRBJ1-3, with D hard to call. CDR1 and CDR2 (germline): ENHRY, SYGVKD. There are 15 residues in the CDR3. Trimming took off 4 bases at V and 3 bases at J, with 13 bases between the two ends. For the CDR3, the DNA is TGTGCCATCAGTGTTCGGAGGGAGGGTGGAAACACCATATATTTT. This encodes CAISVRREGGNTIYF.

The chain has TRBV7-8 and TRBJ2-1; 7 bases fit TRBD1. Germline lookup yields CDR1 SGHVS and CDR2 FQNEAQ. Losses at the gene ends were 1 base for V and 8 bases for J; bases not matched to a gene: 11. This CDR3 is built from 16 residues. The CDR3 coding sequence is TGTGCCAGCAGCTTAGTTCGGACAGGCCCCGGGCATGAGCAGTTCTTC. This translates into CASSLVRTGPGHEQFF.

The chain recombines TRBV18 with TRBJ1-1; D gene uncertain. This CDR3 is 13 amino acids long. Germline V gene lookup returns CDR1 KGHSH and CDR2 LQKENI. The V end lost 6 bases, the J end lost 7 bases, and 15 bases lay between the germline ends. The CDR3 protein is CASSPRGNVEAFF. Here the CDR3 DNA reads TGTGCCAGCTCCCCCCGGGGAAACGTTGAAGCTTTCTTT. The variable domain in full, completed from reference TRBV18 and TRBJ1-1, reads NAGVMQNPRHLVRRRGQEARLRCSPMKGHSHVYWYRQLPEEGLKFMVYLQKENIIDESGMPKERFSAEFPKEGPSILRIQQVVRGDSAAYFCASSPRGNVEAFFGQGTRLTVV.

This chain links TRBV5-1 with TRBJ2-3, with TRBD2 identical over 9 bases. Germline loops: CDR1 SGHRS, CDR2 YFSETQ. Trimming removed 2 bases from V and 3 bases from J; junction bases left unmatched: 4. The CDR3 is made up of 15 amino acids. As DNA, the CDR3 is TGCGCCAGCAGCTTAGCGGGGGGCCAAACAGATACGCAGTATTTT. Translating it yields CASSLAGGQTDTQYF.